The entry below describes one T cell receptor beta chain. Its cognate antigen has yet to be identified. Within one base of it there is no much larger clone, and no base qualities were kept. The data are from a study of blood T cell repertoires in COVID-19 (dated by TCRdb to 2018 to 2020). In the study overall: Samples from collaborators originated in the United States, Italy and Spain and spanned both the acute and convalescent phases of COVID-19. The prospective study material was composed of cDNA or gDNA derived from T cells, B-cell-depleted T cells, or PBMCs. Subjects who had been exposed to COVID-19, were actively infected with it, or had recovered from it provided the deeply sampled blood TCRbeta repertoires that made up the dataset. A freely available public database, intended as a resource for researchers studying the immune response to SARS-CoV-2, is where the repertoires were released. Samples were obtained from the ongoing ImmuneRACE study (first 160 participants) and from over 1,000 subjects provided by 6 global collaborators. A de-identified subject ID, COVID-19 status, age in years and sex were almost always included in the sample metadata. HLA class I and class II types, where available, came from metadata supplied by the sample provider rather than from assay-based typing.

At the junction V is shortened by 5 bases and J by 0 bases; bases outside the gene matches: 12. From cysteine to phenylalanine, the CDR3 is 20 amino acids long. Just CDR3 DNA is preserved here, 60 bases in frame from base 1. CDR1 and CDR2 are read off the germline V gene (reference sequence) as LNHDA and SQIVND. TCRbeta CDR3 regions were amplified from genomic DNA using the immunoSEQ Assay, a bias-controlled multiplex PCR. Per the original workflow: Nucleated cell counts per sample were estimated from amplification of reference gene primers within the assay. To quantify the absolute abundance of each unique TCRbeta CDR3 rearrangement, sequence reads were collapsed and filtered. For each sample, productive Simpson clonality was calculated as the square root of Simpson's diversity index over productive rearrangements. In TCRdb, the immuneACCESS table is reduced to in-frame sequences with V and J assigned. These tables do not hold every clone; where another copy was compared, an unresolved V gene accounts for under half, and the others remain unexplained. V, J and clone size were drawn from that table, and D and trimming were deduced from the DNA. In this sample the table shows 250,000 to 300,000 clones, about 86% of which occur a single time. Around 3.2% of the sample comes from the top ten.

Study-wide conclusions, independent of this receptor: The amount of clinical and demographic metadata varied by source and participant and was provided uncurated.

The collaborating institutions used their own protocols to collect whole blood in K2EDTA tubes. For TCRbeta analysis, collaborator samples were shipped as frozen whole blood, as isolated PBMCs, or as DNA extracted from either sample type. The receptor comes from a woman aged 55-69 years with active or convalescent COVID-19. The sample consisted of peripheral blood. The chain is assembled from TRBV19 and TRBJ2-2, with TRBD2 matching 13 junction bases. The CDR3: CASSLKGLAGISSNTGELFF. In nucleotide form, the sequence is TGTGCCAGTAGTCTTAAGGGACTAGCGGGGATAAGTTCGAACACCGGGGAGCTGTTTTTT.